This TCR beta chain was retrieved from a study of blood T cell repertoires in COVID-19. Looking at the study overall: The samples span acute and convalescent COVID-19 from the United States, Italy and Spain. Sources were T cells, B-cell-depleted T cells, or PBMCs; the material itself was cDNA or gDNA.

In the source study's methods: Reference gene primer amplification gave nucleated cell count estimates. The protocol was immunoSEQ multiplex PCR, while the TCRdb copy is restricted to in-frame clones and leaves out a portion. D and trimming were read from the DNA, whereas the V and J calls and clone size are those reported in that table. The sample has about 240,000 clones, over 75% seen once; the top ten hold around 0.8%. This TCR was recovered from a young woman with acute or convalescent COVID-19. What was sequenced was peripheral blood.

CDR3 loop: CASSGDRAEDTEAFF. In nucleotides, the CDR3 is TGCGCCAGCAGTGGGGACAGGGCCGAGGACACTGAAGCTTTCTTT. This sequence joins TRBV10-1 and TRBJ1-1; 9 positions match TRBD1. The junction had 6 bases not matched to a gene; V was cut back by 4 bases and J by 3 bases. The CDR3 is made up of 15 amino acids. From germline, CDR1 is WNHNN and CDR2 SYGVQD (reference sequence).